One and the same sample provided the 3 T cell receptor beta chains below, sequenced in a study of technical replicates of blood from four donors. The assay was immunoSEQ multiplex PCR, and TCRdb's table has in-frame clones only and misses some. The sample carries about 9,400 clones, around 91% recorded once. The specimen was PBMCs. The receptors derive from a human donor in good health.

The chain joins TRBV7-8 to TRBJ2-7; 8 nucleotides match TRBD1. Germline V gene lookup returns CDR1 SGHVS and CDR2 FQNEAQ. The J segment lost 3 bases and the V segment lost 3 bases, leaving 4 bases of the junction unmatched. The CDR3 is 14 residues long. CDR3 DNA sequence: TGTGCCAGCAGCTTCAGCGACAGGGGCTACGAGCAGTACTTC. It specifies CASSFSDRGYEQYF.

The CDR3 region has the DNA TGCGCCAGCAGCCAGGGACAGGGGGCTGACGAGCAGTACTTC. Its protein is CASSQGQGADEQYF. The rearrangement uses TRBV5-1 and TRBJ2-7; 12 bases are shared with TRBD1. This CDR3 region has 14 residues. Germline V CDR1 and CDR2: SGHRS, YFSETQ. Losses at the gene ends were 4 bases for V and 5 bases for J; bases not matched to a gene: 4.

The chain recombines TRBV6-6 with TRBJ2-1; 13 bases are a match to TRBD2. After removal of 5 bases from V and 11 bases from J, the junction contained 9 bases not matched to a gene. From germline, CDR1 is MNHNY and CDR2 SVGAGI (reference sequence). This CDR3 has 15 residues. CDR3 region: CASSKLAGGSRKQFF. The CDR3 nucleotides read TGTGCCAGCAGTAAACTAGCGGGAGGGAGTAGAAAGCAGTTCTTC.